These T cell receptor beta chains were read from a single sample in a study of blood T cell repertoires in COVID-19. The assay was immunoSEQ multiplex PCR, and TCRdb's table has in-frame clones only and misses some. The table records some 80,000 clones, 79% of them present only once. The sequenced material came from peripheral blood. The receptors stem from a woman of 80 years or more with active or convalescent COVID-19. Both conserved end residues are part of each CDR3. D genes are given only for firm matches. Only part of the rows carry a size: once, few, many, or a class if the clone is expanded.

v_call,clone_size,d_call,j_call,cdr3_length,cdr3_nt,cdr3_aa
TRBV20-1,-,-,TRBJ1-1,10,TGCAGTGGGCGGGCAGGAAAAGCTTTCTTT,CSGRAGKAFF
TRBV6-6,-,TRBD1,TRBJ2-2,16,TGTGCCAGCAGGGGTAGGACAGGGTTAGGAGCCGGGGAGCTGTTTTTT,CASRGRTGLGAGELFF
TRBV6-8,-,TRBD1,TRBJ1-5,15,TGTGCCAGCAGTTGGGAGTTCAGGGGGAATCAGCCCCAGCATTTT,CASSWEFRGNQPQHF
TRBV6-2/TRBV6-3,-,TRBD2,TRBJ2-1,15,TGTGCCAGCAGTTACTCGGGACTAGCGGGCAATGAGCAGTTCTTC,CASSYSGLAGNEQFF
TRBV7-3,-,TRBD2,TRBJ2-1,13,TGTGCCAGCAGCGGGGACTACTACAATGAGCAGTTCTTC,CASSGDYYNEQFF
TRBV4-1,-,-,TRBJ1-5,14,TGCGCCAGCAGCCAAGCCGCAGGGAATCAGCCCCAGCATTTT,CASSQAAGNQPQHF
TRBV3-1/TRBV3-2,-,TRBD2,TRBJ2-2,16,TGTGCCAGCAGCCCTCGGACTAGCTTGAATACCGGGGAGCTGTTTTTT,CASSPRTSLNTGELFF
TRBV7-9,-,-,TRBJ1-3,14,TGTGCCAGCAGCCATACAGGGAAAGGAAACACCATATATTTT,CASSHTGKGNTIYF
TRBV27,-,-,TRBJ1-2,15,TGTGCCAGCAGTGCTCAGGGGAGGGCCGGCTATGGCTACACCTTC,CASSAQGRAGYGYTF
TRBV14,-,-,TRBJ2-1,15,TGTGCCAGCACCCAAGACGGGAGCTCCTACAATGAGCAGTTCTTC,CASTQDGSSYNEQFF
TRBV4-1,-,-,TRBJ1-6,14,TGCGCCAGCAGCCAAGAAGGCAGGATCTCACCCCTCCACTTT,CASSQEGRISPLHF
TRBV15,-,-,TRBJ1-2,17,TGTGCCACCAGCAGAGGTGCCCTCTCAATCCTAGGCGGTGGCTACACCTTC,CATSRGALSILGGGYTF
TRBV19,-,-,TRBJ2-5,13,TGTGCCAGTAGTACTCTGTACCAAGAGACCCAGTACTTC,CASSTLYQETQYF
TRBV6-6,-,TRBD1,TRBJ2-2,14,TGTGCCAGCAACGACAGGGTGGGGACCGGGGAGCTGTTTTTT,CASNDRVGTGELFF
TRBV28,-,TRBD1,TRBJ1-2,14,TGTGCCAGCAGTTTACCGGGACAGACTTATGGCTACACCTTC,CASSLPGQTYGYTF
TRBV28,once,TRBD1,TRBJ1-5,20,TGTGCCAGCAGTCCCGAGGACAGGGGACTTTTTAGGGATAGCAATCAGCCCCAGCATTTT,CASSPEDRGLFRDSNQPQHF
TRBV6-1,few,-,TRBJ2-2,19,TGTGCCAGCAGTGAACCCTACCCCCCCCTTGACAGGCCAACCGGGGAGCTGTTTTTT,CASSEPYPPLDRPTGELFF
TRBV9,few,-,TRBJ2-5,12,TGTGCCAGCAGCGTAGCCGGGGAGACCCAGTACTTC,CASSVAGETQYF
TRBV19,once,TRBD1,TRBJ1-1,13,TGTGCCAGTAGTACAGGGGGATACACTGAAGCTTTCTTT,CASSTGGYTEAFF
TRBV9,few,-,TRBJ2-1,15,TGTGCCAGCAGCGTAACTAGCAGGTACTACAATGAGCAGTTCTTC,CASSVTSRYYNEQFF
TRBV2,-,TRBD1,TRBJ1-5,19,TGTGCCAGCAGTCGGACAGGCAGAGGGGGCACTGGTGGCAATCAGCCCCAGCATTTT,CASSRTGRGGTGGNQPQHF
TRBV6-2/TRBV6-3,-,TRBD1,TRBJ1-6,14,TGTGCCAGCAGTTACCGGGACAGGAATTCACCCCTCCACTTT,CASSYRDRNSPLHF
TRBV29-1,-,TRBD1,TRBJ1-1,14,TGCAGCGCCCGACCCTTAACAGGGGGCACTGAAGCTTTCTTT,CSARPLTGGTEAFF
TRBV7-3,-,-,TRBJ2-3,15,TGTGCCAGCAGCTTAGGGCGGACAGAGCTCGCTACGCAGTATTTT,CASSLGRTELATQYF
TRBV11-3,-,-,TRBJ2-2,13,TGTGCCAGCAGCTTCACAGGGATCGGGGAGCTGTTTTTT,CASSFTGIGELFF
TRBV5-6,-,-,TRBJ2-1,14,TGTGCCAGCAGGGCGGGACTCCACAGAGATGAGCAGTTCTTC,CASRAGLHRDEQFF
TRBV7-2,once,TRBD1,TRBJ2-7,17,TGTGCCAGCAGCTCAAGATGGACAGGGCCCAGCTCCTACGAGCAGTACTTC,CASSSRWTGPSSYEQYF
TRBV19,-,-,TRBJ2-2,13,TGTGCCAGTAGTACCTCCAGGGGCCGGGAGCTGTTTTTT,CASSTSRGRELFF
TRBV7-3,-,TRBD2,TRBJ2-1,15,TGTGCCAGCAGCCTGGGACTAGCGGGACGTAATGAGCAGTTCTTC,CASSLGLAGRNEQFF
TRBV4-3,-,-,TRBJ1-4,16,TGCGCCAGCAGCCAAGATATAGCGGGGGGGAATGAAAAACTGTTTTTT,CASSQDIAGGNEKLFF
TRBV7-9,once,-,TRBJ2-7,13,TGTGCCAGCAGCAGGGACCTAAACTACGAGCAGTACTTC,CASSRDLNYEQYF
TRBV6-2/TRBV6-3,-,-,TRBJ1-2,13,TGTGCCAGCAGCACTCAGGATAACTATGGCTACACCTTC,CASSTQDNYGYTF
TRBV6-6,-,-,TRBJ1-2,13,TGTGCCAGCAGTTACAGCACCCTAGAGGGCTACACCTTC,CASSYSTLEGYTF
TRBV19,-,-,TRBJ1-2,16,TGTGCCAGTAGTATAGATAACGTAGGGGCCTTCTATGGCTACACCTTC,CASSIDNVGAFYGYTF
TRBV5-1,-,TRBD2,TRBJ2-1,15,TGCGCCAGCAGCTTGGCAACTAGCGTCTCCAATGAGCAGTTCTTC,CASSLATSVSNEQFF
TRBV6-1,-,TRBD1,TRBJ1-5,16,TGTGCCAGCAGTGCACCTGACAGGGGGCGAGGTCAGCCCCAGCATTTT,CASSAPDRGRGQPQHF
TRBV7-2,-,TRBD1,TRBJ1-1,12,TGTGCCAGCAGCTCTGGACAGGGAGTGGCTTTCTTT,CASSSGQGVAFF
TRBV5-8,once,-,TRBJ2-2,15,TGTGCCAGCAGCTTGGTTAGCGCGAACACCGGGGAGCTGTTTTTT,CASSLVSANTGELFF
TRBV18,-,-,TRBJ2-4,16,TGTGCCAGCTCACCATCGGAAGGGGTAGCCAAAAACATTCAGTACTTC,CASSPSEGVAKNIQYF
TRBV28,-,TRBD1,TRBJ2-3,14,TGTGCCAGCAGTCCCACAGGGGACACAGATACGCAGTATTTT,CASSPTGDTDTQYF
TRBV28,-,TRBD1,TRBJ1-5,14,TGTGCCAGCACCCAATTAGGGGGCAGGCAGCCCCAGCATTTT,CASTQLGGRQPQHF
TRBV27,-,TRBD1,TRBJ1-4,16,TGTGCCAGCAGTTTGCAACCAGGGGGGTCAGGGGAAAAACTGTTTTTT,CASSLQPGGSGEKLFF
TRBV18,once,-,TRBJ2-7,14,TGTGCCAGCTCACCGCCGGGACTTCGCTACGAGCAGTACTTC,CASSPPGLRYEQYF
TRBV7-8,-,-,TRBJ1-2,15,TGTGCCAGCAGCTTAGGTGGCAGTTCTGTCTATGGCTACACCTTC,CASSLGGSSVYGYTF
TRBV4-1,-,TRBD1,TRBJ1-1,15,TGCGCCAGCAGCCAAACGGGACAGGGGAACACTGAAGCTTTCTTT,CASSQTGQGNTEAFF
TRBV7-9,-,TRBD1,TRBJ2-1,13,TGTGCCAGCAGCTATGACAGGGGCTGGGAGCAGTTCTTC,CASSYDRGWEQFF
TRBV5-4,-,TRBD2,TRBJ2-5,15,TGTGCCAGCAGCTTGACTAGCGGGAGGGAAGAGACCCAGTACTTC,CASSLTSGREETQYF
TRBV19,-,-,TRBJ1-6,15,TGTGCCAGTAGTGACAGGACGGCGGGTCATTCACCCCTCCACTTT,CASSDRTAGHSPLHF
TRBV27,-,-,TRBJ1-1,17,TGTGCCAGCAGTTTATTATACCAGCCCCGGGGTGTTCCTGAAGCTTTCTTT,CASSLLYQPRGVPEAFF
TRBV27,-,TRBD2,TRBJ2-6,21,TGTGCCAGCAGTTCTCCACAGACTAGCAGCAATGCCAACTCTGGGGCCAACGTCCTGACTTTC,CASSSPQTSSNANSGANVLTF
TRBV28,-,-,TRBJ1-6,16,TGTGCCAGCAGTTTGGGGGGGATACGCTATAATTCACCCCTCCACTTT,CASSLGGIRYNSPLHF
TRBV7-2,-,-,TRBJ2-1,12,TGTGCCAGCAGCTTGTTACAGTATGAGCAGTTCTTC,CASSLLQYEQFF
TRBV2,-,-,TRBJ1-2,14,TGTGCCAGCAGTGAAGCTTTCAGGAACTATGGCTACACCTTC,CASSEAFRNYGYTF
TRBV7-6,-,-,TRBJ2-1,12,TGTGCCAGCAGCTCACGGGTTCCCGGGTGGTTCTTC,CASSSRVPGWFF
TRBV6-1,-,-,TRBJ1-1,14,TGTGCCAGCAGTGAGTATACGCGGGACACTGAAGCTTTCTTT,CASSEYTRDTEAFF